The TCR beta chain under discussion was sequenced for a study of low-dose radiotherapy and immunotherapy resistance in tumors (dated by TCRdb to the early 2020s). About the study as a whole: In Cohort 1, each fraction delivered 0.5 Gy every 2 weeks, and the prescribed total PTV dose was 6.5 Gy. Patients in Cohort 2 were given 1 Gy per fraction every two weeks, for a total of 13 Gy across 26 weeks. Nivolumab and ipilimumab were both given intravenously, with nivolumab at a 240 mg flat dose every two weeks and ipilimumab at 1 mg/kg every six weeks. Every two weeks, patients got intravenous cyclophosphamide at 200 mg/m2, given one day ahead of each radiation and immunotherapy administration. Patients took aspirin 300 mg orally once daily for four cycles, starting on cycle 1 day 1. Trial participants were not randomized into treatment groups. The translational analysis covered eight patients: three from the first dose cohort and the first five from the second dose cohort.

Its CDR3 holds 14 amino acids, cysteine through phenylalanine. Only the CDR3 region is kept as DNA, spanning 42 bases read in frame from base 1. V is pruned by 6 bases and J by 5 bases, leaving 6 bases of the junction without a gene match. The germline V gene (reference sequence) provides CDR1 MNHNY and CDR2 SVGAGI. The donors took part in RACIN, a single-arm, phase I, dose-escalation trial that combined nivolumab, ipilimumab, aspirin, low-dose cyclophosphamide and low-dose radiotherapy. Patients with advanced, TIL-negative solid tumors were considered eligible. Remarks on this clonotype: Its cognate antigen has yet to be identified. One base away there is no much larger clone; base qualities are not given.

First-strand cDNA was synthesized using Superscript III and a set of TRAV- and TRBV-specific primers, so that both TCRalpha and TCRbeta chains were covered. TCRs were amplified with Phusion for 20 to 25 PCR cycles using a constant-region primer together with the adapter attached to the V primers. Amplification of the isolated mRNA was done with the MessageAmp II aRNA Amplification Kit, which involved a roughly 16-hour in vitro transcription at 37 degrees C. mRNA for TCR sequencing was isolated with the Dynabeads mRNA DIRECT Purification Kit. Indexed Illumina adapters were added in a second Phusion PCR of roughly 26 cycles, after which AMPure XP beads were used to purify the products. In the original analysis: Custom Perl scripts pooled TCR sequences encoding the same protein, removed out-of-frame sequences and computed each clonotype's abundance. Any TCR sequence backed by just one read was left out of the analysis. Repertoire metrics included Shannon entropy, Gini index, clonality, richness, and frequency of TCRs shared between repertoires. TCRdb cleaned the public reads at Q25 with fastp, built clones with MiXCR and kept in-frame beta chains. Every distinct CDR3 protein forms one entry, paired with its most common genes and DNA. These V and J calls are TCRdb output, not the study's own analysis. The sample profile shows 9,500 to 15,000 distinct CDR3 sequences; approximately 80% of them were found once. The ten largest make up around 3.5% of the sample.

Here the chain combines TRBV6-6 and TRBJ2-7; 11 nucleotides in the junction match TRBD2. The source of this sequence is a human donor with advanced metastatic prostate, ovarian, gallbladder or colorectal cancer (not recorded which). This table probably holds off-target reads from a library built for another chain. For the CDR3, the sequence is CASRTSGSENEQYF. The bases are TGTGCCAGCAGAACTAGCGGGAGTGAAAACGAGCAGTACTTC.